This T cell receptor beta chain was identified during a study of T cell responses to AZD1222 COVID-19 vaccine. Study observations and caveats: Clonal diversity was possibly underestimated; the donors were predominantly white British and more often female. At baseline, just a handful of AZD1222 recipients tested seropositive.

Comment on this clone: Its target is not known.

Method: immunoSEQ multiplex PCR; TCRdb's copy keeps in-frame clones and lacks some. The sample has approximately 82,000 clones, roughly 90% seen once. CDR3 length equals 14 residues. Trimming pared 1 base from V and 6 bases from J, leaving 10 bases between. CDR1 is SGHNT and CDR2 is YENEEA in the germline V gene. The material was peripheral blood, obtained 28 days after the second AZD1222 dose. The origin of this receptor is an adult who received the AZD1222 COVID-19 vaccine. The rearrangement uses TRBV11-3 and TRBJ2-1; D is possibly TRBD1 (6 bases). In nucleotides, the CDR3 is TGTGCCAGCAGCTTAGGAGGCAGGGGCAATGAGCAGTTCTTC. Protein sequence: CASSLGGRGNEQFF.